This T cell receptor beta chain comes out of a study of T cell responses to AZD1222 COVID-19 vaccine. The CDR3 is 14 amino acids. Losses at the gene ends were 3 bases for V and 0 bases for J; bases not matched to a gene: 3. Germline loops: CDR1 DFQATT, CDR2 SNEGSKA (reference sequence). Comments on this clone: Its antigen is unidentified. In the same sample, other DNA sequences code for this CDR3.

Researchers grouped second doses given at about 4 or about 12 weeks into one pool. Clones were read by immunoSEQ multiplex PCR, and TCRdb kept only the in-frame ones, dropping some. This table holds tens of thousands of clones, approximately 85% found once. Study-wide results and limits: Repertoire sampling occurred only after the peak T cell response. Only 6 or 7 people who got AZD1222 tested seropositive at baseline. Dominant CD4 TCR responses targeted spike regions 160-218 and 743-854.

V gene TRBV20-1 combines with J gene TRBJ2-3; 7 positions match TRBD2. The sample was peripheral blood, taken 28 days after the second AZD1222 dose. The receptor was isolated from an adult who received the AZD1222 COVID-19 vaccine. The CDR3 DNA reads TGCAGTGCTAGTTCTAGCGGAAGCACAGATACGCAGTATTTT. Translated, it gives CSASSSGSTDTQYF.